This TCR beta chain comes out of a study of T cell responses to AZD1222 COVID-19 vaccine. Overall study findings and caveats: Targeting of unmutated variant regions was reportedly seen in nearly half of spike-specific TCRs. Spike was spanned by vaccine-associated CD4 TCRs, which were dominant at 160-218 and 743-854. Clonal diversity may have been underestimated in mostly white British donors.

Of note for this clone: Its antigen is unidentified.

Measured with immunoSEQ multiplex PCR; TCRdb has only the in-frame clones, and not every one. The data hold roughly 72,000 clones, with around 89% observed a single time. Germline CDR1 is LGHDT and CDR2 is YNNKEL (reference sequence). Trimming took 5 bases from V and 0 from J, leaving 17 bases between them. This CDR3 region has 18 residues. J is TRBJ2-6 and V is TRBV3-1 (or the pseudogene TRBV3-2); a possible D gene is TRBD1 (5 bases). The sequenced sample was peripheral blood, obtained 28 days after the second dose of the MenACWY control vaccine. This receptor was identified in an adult who received the MenACWY meningococcal vaccine as a control. DNA for the CDR3: TGTGCCAGCAGCTTTCGACAAGGGGTGCCCTCTGGGGCCAACGTCCTGACTTTC. As protein: CASSFRQGVPSGANVLTF.